Listed below are T cell receptor beta chains from one sample, sequenced in a study of identical twins. One entry per CDR3 protein results from TCRdb running MiXCR on the 5' RACE reads. The sample has approximately 700,000 distinct CDR3 sequences, 18% seen once. These sequences were also reported in another study, on T cells expressing NK-cell markers.

Source material: PBMCs. These receptors were taken from a woman between 18 and 29 years old in good health. Both conserved end residues are part of each CDR3. A D gene is named only where the DNA matches it firmly. Clone size is given for some rows only: seen once, a few or many times, or a class if the clone is expanded.

V	J	size	D	CDR3	DNA
TRBV20-1	TRBJ2-7	few	TRBD1	CSAFRDSTYEQYF	TGCAGTGCGTTCCGGGACAGCACCTACGAGCAGTACTTC
TRBV20-1	TRBJ2-7	few	TRBD2	CSAVPLHAGVSYEQYF	TGCAGTGCGGTACCCCTGCACGCGGGAGTATCCTACGAGCAGTACTTC
TRBV11-2	TRBJ2-5	NA	NA	CASSLERSQETQYF	TGTGCCAGCAGCTTAGAGAGGAGCCAAGAGACCCAGTACTTC
TRBV30	TRBJ1-2	few	NA	CAWSDGSNYGYTF	TGTGCCTGGTCGGACGGTTCTAACTATGGCTACACCTTC
TRBV12-3/TRBV12-4	TRBJ2-2	NA	TRBD1	CASRPRQGSNTGELFF	TGTGCCAGCAGGCCAAGACAGGGTTCGAACACCGGGGAGCTGTTTTTT
TRBV29-1	TRBJ1-1	NA	NA	CSVEDPQGVRTEAFF	TGCAGCGTTGAGGACCCTCAGGGAGTCCGCACTGAAGCTTTCTTT
TRBV11-2	TRBJ2-1	many	NA	CASSPLVAPQLEFF	TGTGCCAGCAGCCCTCTGGTGGCCCCCCAACTTGAGTTCTTC
TRBV7-3	TRBJ2-5	NA	TRBD1	CASSKNRGEETQYF	TGTGCCAGCAGCAAGAACAGGGGAGAAGAGACCCAGTACTTC
TRBV7-6	TRBJ2-7	NA	NA	CASSIADRFYEQYF	TGTGCCAGCAGCATCGCCGACAGGTTCTACGAGCAGTACTTC
TRBV11-2	TRBJ2-3	NA	TRBD2	CASSLGEREGTDTQYF	TGTGCCAGCAGCTTAGGGGAGCGGGAAGGCACAGATACGCAGTATTTT
TRBV20-1	TRBJ2-1	NA	NA	CSAPHWSSYNEQFF	TGCAGTGCCCCGCATTGGTCCTCCTACAATGAGCAGTTCTTC
TRBV2	TRBJ1-2	NA	TRBD1	CASPQGTAKDGYTF	TGTGCCAGCCCTCAAGGGACAGCGAAGGATGGCTACACCTTC
TRBV20-1	TRBJ2-2	NA	TRBD1	CSARDPRQGVTGELFF	TGCAGTGCTAGAGATCCAAGACAGGGGGTAACCGGGGAGCTGTTTTTT
TRBV21-1	TRBJ1-2	NA	NA	CASSNGGGDPSYGYTF	TGTGCCAGCAGCAACGGGGGGGGCGACCCGTCCTATGGCTACACCTTC
TRBV12-3/TRBV12-4	TRBJ2-7	few	TRBD1	CASQGQPQYEQYF	TGTGCCAGCCAGGGACAGCCGCAGTACGAGCAGTACTTC
TRBV5-1	TRBJ1-5	many	TRBD1	CASSRTGGDQPQHF	TGCGCCAGCAGCCGGACAGGGGGCGATCAGCCCCAGCATTTT
TRBV10-3	TRBJ1-5	few	TRBD1	CAISGDREGQPQHF	TGTGCCATCAGCGGGGACAGGGAGGGGCAGCCCCAGCATTTT